These T cell receptor beta chains were read from a single sample in a study of blood T cell repertoires in COVID-19. The data were produced by immunoSEQ multiplex PCR, yet TCRdb's version contains in-frame clones alone and is incomplete. Of about 260,000 clones in the sample, more than 80% are singletons; the top ten hold approximately 2.5%. Sequences were obtained from PBMCs or T cells enriched from blood (not recorded which). The receptor source for this set is a woman aged 18-30 years who had recovered from COVID-19. Both conserved end residues are part of each CDR3. The D gene is left open where the match is weak. Rows may omit the clone size; those that give it use once, few, many or a size class.

J: TRBJ1-6
size: NA
V: TRBV19
D: NA
CDR3: CASSAQASSPLHF
DNA: TGTGCCAGTAGTGCCCAGGCCTCCTCACCCCTCCACTTT

J: TRBJ1-3
size: NA
V: TRBV28
D: TRBD1
CDR3: CASSPGTGAGNTIYF
DNA: TGTGCCAGCAGTCCCGGGACAGGGGCTGGAAACACCATATATTTT

J: TRBJ2-5
size: NA
V: TRBV28
D: TRBD2
CDR3: CASRSGGLGETQYF
DNA: TGTGCCAGCAGGAGCGGGGGACTTGGGGAGACCCAGTACTTC

J: TRBJ1-1
size: NA
V: TRBV18
D: NA
CDR3: CASSPRGDDTEAFF
DNA: TGTGCCAGCTCACCCCGGGGGGACGACACTGAAGCTTTCTTT

J: TRBJ2-7
size: NA
V: TRBV5-1
D: NA
CDR3: CASSRPGAYEQYF
DNA: TGCGCCAGCAGCAGGCCGGGTGCCTACGAGCAGTACTTC

J: TRBJ2-3
size: few
V: TRBV10-2
D: TRBD2
CDR3: CASSLPIAGVSTDTQYF
DNA: TGCGCCAGCAGTCTACCTATAGCGGGGGTTAGCACAGATACGCAGTATTTT

J: TRBJ1-4
size: NA
V: TRBV27
D: TRBD1
CDR3: CASSTWTGPNEKLFF
DNA: TGTGCCAGCAGTACCTGGACAGGGCCGAATGAAAAACTGTTTTTT

J: TRBJ1-5
size: once
V: TRBV6-5
D: NA
CDR3: CASSPRSRGGQPQHF
DNA: TGTGCCAGCAGTCCCCGCTCCAGGGGTGGTCAGCCCCAGCATTTT

J: TRBJ2-5
size: NA
V: TRBV11-2
D: TRBD2
CDR3: CASSLVGLAKTQYF
DNA: TGTGCCAGCAGCTTAGTTGGACTAGCGAAGACCCAGTACTTC

J: TRBJ2-3
size: NA
V: TRBV30
D: TRBD2
CDR3: CAWSPGLVQDTQYF
DNA: TGTGCCTGGAGTCCCGGACTAGTCCAAGATACGCAGTATTTT

J: TRBJ1-2
size: NA
V: TRBV12-5
D: NA
CDR3: CASGLGWGPNYGYTF
DNA: TGTGCTAGTGGTTTGGGCTGGGGCCCTAACTATGGCTACACCTTC

J: TRBJ2-3
size: NA
V: TRBV5-4
D: TRBD2
CDR3: CASSGGGVTDTQYF
DNA: TGTGCCAGCAGCGGCGGGGGGGTCACAGATACGCAGTATTTT

J: TRBJ1-2
size: NA
V: TRBV27
D: TRBD1
CDR3: CASSHRGRNYGYTF
DNA: TGTGCCAGCAGTCACAGGGGGCGCAACTATGGCTACACCTTC

J: TRBJ1-1
size: NA
V: TRBV19
D: TRBD1
CDR3: CATNRDRDFGAEAFF
DNA: TGTGCCACCAACCGGGACAGAGATTTTGGCGCTGAAGCTTTCTTT

J: TRBJ1-1
size: NA
V: TRBV21-1
D: NA
CDR3: CASSPRTGKAEAFF
DNA: TGTGCCAGCAGCCCCCGGACAGGGAAGGCTGAAGCTTTCTTT

J: TRBJ2-7
size: NA
V: TRBV6-8
D: NA
CDR3: CASSLLGRWQAGYEQYF
DNA: TGTGCCAGCAGCTTACTCGGTCGGTGGCAGGCTGGGTACGAGCAGTACTTC

J: TRBJ2-1
size: NA
V: TRBV20-1
D: TRBD2
CDR3: CSASPLAGGDEQFF
DNA: TGCAGTGCTAGTCCGCTAGCGGGGGGGGATGAGCAGTTCTTC

J: TRBJ1-4
size: NA
V: TRBV7-9
D: TRBD1
CDR3: CASSPDRPGEKLFF
DNA: TGTGCCAGCAGCCCGGACAGGCCGGGTGAAAAACTGTTTTTT

J: TRBJ1-2
size: NA
V: TRBV7-9
D: NA
CDR3: CASSSWGGPPGYTF
DNA: TGTGCCAGCAGCTCCTGGGGGGGACCCCCCGGCTACACCTTC

J: TRBJ2-2
size: NA
V: TRBV23-1
D: NA
CDR3: CASSQLDRNTGELFF
DNA: TGCGCCAGCAGTCAATTGGACAGGAACACCGGGGAGCTGTTTTTT

J: TRBJ1-4
size: NA
V: TRBV18
D: NA
CDR3: CASSPTGSSNEKLFF
DNA: TGTGCCAGCTCCCCAACAGGGTCTTCTAATGAAAAACTGTTTTTT

J: TRBJ1-4
size: NA
V: TRBV5-1
D: TRBD1
CDR3: CASSLVGTGVEKLFF
DNA: TGCGCCAGCAGCTTGGTGGGGACAGGGGTTGAAAAACTGTTTTTT

J: TRBJ2-1
size: NA
V: TRBV6-2/TRBV6-3
D: TRBD1
CDR3: CASSYYDRANNEQFF
DNA: TGTGCCAGCAGTTACTACGACAGGGCGAACAATGAGCAGTTCTTC

J: TRBJ1-2
size: NA
V: TRBV6-5
D: NA
CDR3: CASYTPGHNNYGYTF
DNA: TGTGCCAGTTATACACCGGGACACAATAACTATGGCTACACCTTC

J: TRBJ2-1
size: NA
V: TRBV15
D: TRBD2
CDR3: CATSRGSGGARYEQFF
DNA: TGTGCCACCAGCAGGGGGAGCGGGGGGGCCAGGTATGAGCAGTTCTTC

J: TRBJ1-1
size: once
V: TRBV15
D: TRBD1
CDR3: CATSREYDRVTEAFF
DNA: TGTGCCACCAGCAGAGAATACGACAGGGTCACTGAAGCTTTCTTT

J: TRBJ1-5
size: NA
V: TRBV15
D: NA
CDR3: CATSRDFSRGSNQPQHF
DNA: TGTGCCACCAGCAGAGATTTTTCGCGGGGAAGCAATCAGCCCCAGCATTTT

J: TRBJ1-1
size: NA
V: TRBV5-1
D: TRBD1
CDR3: CASSLMTGVNTEAFF
DNA: TGCGCCAGCAGCTTGATGACAGGGGTGAACACTGAAGCTTTCTTT

J: TRBJ1-5
size: NA
V: TRBV6-6
D: TRBD1
CDR3: CASSLGGEGNQPQHF
DNA: TGTGCCAGCAGTTTAGGGGGCGAGGGCAATCAGCCCCAGCATTTT

J: TRBJ1-4
size: NA
V: TRBV21-1
D: NA
CDR3: CASSRGRPVGEKLFF
DNA: TGTGCCAGCAGTCGAGGGCGGCCCGTCGGGGAAAAACTGTTTTTT

J: TRBJ1-3
size: NA
V: TRBV5-1
D: NA
CDR3: CASSVDNGNTIYF
DNA: TGCGCCAGCAGCGTGGACAACGGAAACACCATATATTTT

J: TRBJ1-6
size: NA
V: TRBV3-1/TRBV3-2
D: NA
CDR3: CASSHGGAGVLHF
DNA: TGTGCCAGCAGCCATGGAGGAGCGGGGGTCCTCCACTTT

J: TRBJ1-2
size: NA
V: TRBV5-4
D: NA
CDR3: CASSFQGSGYTF
DNA: TGTGCCAGCAGCTTTCAGGGGTCCGGCTACACCTTC

J: TRBJ1-4
size: NA
V: TRBV3-1/TRBV3-2
D: NA
CDR3: CASSIGPTTGLFF
DNA: TGTGCCAGCAGCATAGGGCCCACCACAGGGCTGTTTTTT

J: TRBJ1-2
size: NA
V: TRBV29-1
D: TRBD1
CDR3: CSVGAGGYGYTF
DNA: TGCAGCGTTGGGGCAGGGGGTTATGGCTACACCTTC

J: TRBJ2-7
size: NA
V: TRBV3-1/TRBV3-2
D: NA
CDR3: CASSQVRQAEQYF
DNA: TGTGCCAGCAGCCAAGTTCGCCAGGCCGAGCAGTACTTC

J: TRBJ2-7
size: NA
V: TRBV7-6
D: NA
CDR3: CASSVNPGEGSYEQYF
DNA: TGTGCCAGCAGCGTTAACCCAGGGGAAGGGTCCTACGAGCAGTACTTC

J: TRBJ1-2
size: NA
V: TRBV25-1
D: NA
CDR3: CASSEYWQNYGYTF
DNA: TGTGCCAGCAGTGAATACTGGCAGAACTATGGCTACACCTTC

J: TRBJ1-4
size: NA
V: TRBV28
D: NA
CDR3: CASNPLGPGKLFF
DNA: TGTGCCAGCAATCCCTTGGGGCCAGGAAAACTGTTTTTT

J: TRBJ2-1
size: NA
V: TRBV6-5
D: TRBD2
CDR3: CASSWGLADYNEQFF
DNA: TGTGCCAGCAGTTGGGGTCTAGCGGACTACAATGAGCAGTTCTTC